Below, 21 T cell receptor beta chains from the same sample are listed, as sequenced in a study of CD8+ T cells in alopecia areata. Treatment indicated: oral pan-JAK inhibitor, 5-10 mg twice daily. RNA was extracted and reverse transcribed into cDNA as the sequencing template. Assay: immunoSEQ multiplex PCR; the TCRdb copy retains only in-frame clones and omits some. The table includes roughly 170,000 clones, 58% detected once. The specimen was CD8+ T cells sorted from blood, collected at week 24, from a patient treated with tofacitinib. Every receptor here comes from a human donor with alopecia areata.

The chain joins TRBV7-9 to TRBJ2-3, with D perhaps TRBD2 (6 bases). Germline V gene lookup returns CDR1 SEHNR and CDR2 FQNEAQ (reference sequence). The V gene lost 4 bases and the J gene lost 4 bases, with 15 bases spanning the gap. This CDR3 has 15 amino acids. The CDR3 region is CASSSTSHQADTQYF. The DNA of the CDR3 is TGTGCCAGCAGCTCGACTAGTCACCAAGCAGATACGCAGTATTTT.

The V and J genes are TRBV2 and TRBJ2-3; 7 bases align to TRBD2. Germline V lookup: CDR1 SNHLY, CDR2 FYNNEI. V was clipped by 7 bases and J by 1 base; unmatched bases: 2. This CDR3 is built from 13 residues. The chain's CDR3 is CASMLAGTDTQYF. The DNA of the CDR3 is TGTGCCAGCATGCTAGCGGGCACAGATACGCAGTATTTT.

J is TRBJ2-5 and V is TRBV2; possibly TRBD1 for D (7 bases). There are 12 residues in the CDR3. Between the trimmed V and J ends, which lost 9 bases and 3 bases, there was a span of 11 bases. Germline CDR1 and CDR2: SNHLY and FYNNEI. The DNA for the CDR3 is TGTGCCAGGGGGGGACAGAAAGAGACCCAGTACTTC. Translation gives CARGGQKETQYF.

The chain links TRBV29-1 to TRBJ1-2; a weak D match, TRBD1 (5 bases). CDR3 length equals 11 residues. CDR1 is SQVTM and CDR2 is ANQGSEA in the germline V gene. V lost 4 bases and J lost 4, with 7 bases in between. The CDR3 DNA reads TGCAGCGTTGCGGGGGGCTATGGCTACACCTTC. Protein product: CSVAGGYGYTF. The full variable domain, in which reference TRBV29-1 and TRBJ1-2 provide the parts outside the CDR3, is SAVISQKPSRDICQRGTSLTIQCQVDSQVTMMFWYRQQPGQSLTLIATANQGSEATYESGFVIDKFPISRPNLTFSTLTVSNMSPEDSSIYLCSVAGGYGYTFGSGTRLTVV.

DNA of the CDR3: TGTGCCAGCTCACCCGTGGGGGGCGGGACTGAAGCTTTCTTT. Its protein product is CASSPVGGGTEAFF. This chain connects TRBV18 to TRBJ1-1; perhaps TRBD1 as D (6 bases). The CDR3 totals 14 residues. Trimming left V 3 bases short and J 5 bases short, with 13 bases between. In germline, CDR1 is KGHSH, CDR2 LQKENI.

This clone was recorded a few times. This sample includes further DNA sequences coding for the same CDR3. The chain recombines TRBV7-9 with TRBJ2-1; D remains ambiguous. The CDR3 contains 14 residues. Germline V gene sequence: CDR1 SEHNR, CDR2 FQNEAQ (reference sequence). Trimming stripped 0 bases from V and 0 bases from J, with 3 bases between. CDR3 coding DNA: TGTGCCAGCAGCTTAGCGGGCTCCTACAATGAGCAGTTCTTC. Translation gives CASSLAGSYNEQFF.

The chain links TRBV19 to TRBJ2-3, with TRBD2 matching 7 bases. CDR3 length: 15 residues. The germline gives CDR1 LNHDA, CDR2 SQIVND (reference sequence). Trimming took 6 bases from V and 0 from J; bases not matched to a gene: 6. The DNA of the CDR3 is TGTGCCAGTAGGGCTAGCGGTGCTAGCACAGATACGCAGTATTTT. It encodes CASRASGASTDTQYF.

This rearrangement joins TRBV5-6 to TRBJ1-1; TRBD1 agrees at 10 bases. This CDR3 contains 15 residues. Germline CDR1 SGHDT, CDR2 YYEEEE. The J segment lost 1 base and the V segment lost 2 bases, leaving 2 bases of the junction unmatched. This CDR3 is CASSLGTGANTEAFF. The CDR3 DNA is TGTGCCAGCAGCTTAGGGACAGGGGCGAACACTGAAGCTTTCTTT.

The chain links TRBV29-1 to TRBJ2-2, with D maybe TRBD1 (6 bases). The CDR3 loop spans 16 amino acids. Germline V gene lookup returns CDR1 SQVTM and CDR2 ANQGSEA. V was trimmed by 0 bases and J by 1 base, leaving 12 bases between them. The CDR3 sequence is CSVEDRGFRNTGELFF. The CDR3 nucleotides are TGCAGCGTTGAAGACAGGGGATTCAGGAACACCGGGGAGCTGTTTTTT.

As concerns this clone: This sample also contains other DNA sequences that code for the same CDR3. The chain carries TRBV27 and TRBJ2-1; D call uncertain. The CDR3 has 12 residues. Per the germline V gene, CDR1 is MNHEY and CDR2 is SMNVEV (reference sequence). Trimming left V 3 bases short and J 7 bases short, with 7 bases between. CDR3 nucleotide sequence: TGTGCCAGCAGTTTGCTGGGAAATGAGCAGTTCTTC. Its translation: CASSLLGNEQFF.

This rearrangement joins TRBV2 to TRBJ1-2; TRBD1 agrees at 10 bases. Germline V lookup: CDR1 SNHLY, CDR2 FYNNEI. V was pared by 1 base and J by 4 bases, with 9 bases of the junction left unmatched. This CDR3 region has 17 residues. The CDR3 spells CASSEGMGQGSGYGYTF. The CDR3 DNA reads as TGTGCCAGCAGTGAAGGAATGGGACAGGGGAGTGGCTATGGCTACACCTTC.

This chain joins TRBV7-9 and TRBJ2-1, with 7 bases lining up with TRBD2. Germline CDR1 is SEHNR and CDR2 is FQNEAQ (reference sequence). CDR3 length equals 16 residues. The V segment lost 1 base and the J segment 8 bases; nucleotides outside the gene matches: 11. The CDR3 sequence: CASSLVGRGSGDEQFF. The CDR3 region has the DNA TGTGCCAGCAGCTTAGTGGGGCGGGGGAGCGGGGATGAGCAGTTCTTC.

The chain joins TRBV19 to TRBJ2-7; 8 bases match TRBD2. Per germline, CDR1 LNHDA and CDR2 SQIVND (reference sequence). The CDR3 is made up of 13 amino acids. Trimming cost V 7 bases and J 3 bases; bases outside gene matches: 5. For the CDR3, the DNA is TGTGCCAGTACAGGGACTAGTCGCTACGAGCAGTACTTC. It codes for CASTGTSRYEQYF.

The chain couples TRBV28 to TRBJ2-1; 13 nucleotides agree with TRBD2. Trimming took 6 bases from V and 6 from J; bases not matched to a gene: 8. Germline V gene data show CDR1 as MDHEN and CDR2 as SYDVKM. CDR3 length: 16 residues. CDR3 in DNA: TGTGCCAGCAGGAGATCCCGGACTAGCGGGGGCAATGAGCAGTTCTTC. It yields the protein CASRRSRTSGGNEQFF.

This clone has only one observation. The chain employs TRBV27 and TRBJ1-6; 11 nucleotides match TRBD1. J was trimmed by 13 bases and V by 10 bases; bases with no gene match: 6. CDR3 length equals 12 residues. Germline V CDR1 and CDR2: MNHEY, SMNVEV (reference sequence). CDR3 DNA sequence: TGTGCCACCGGGACAGGGGGTAGGCCCCTCCACTTT. Translating gives CATGTGGRPLHF.

This chain joins TRBV25-1 and TRBJ1-1; D call uncertain. The CDR3 totals 14 residues. Deletions cut 6 bases from V and 1 base from J, with 12 bases between. Germline V CDR1 and CDR2: MGHDK, SYGVNS. The CDR3 DNA reads as TGTGCCAGCAGCTTAGATATCCCGAACACTGAAGCTTTCTTT. Translating gives CASSLDIPNTEAFF.

The chain recombines TRBV14 with TRBJ2-7; maybe TRBD2 (5 bases). The CDR3 contains 15 residues. Germline V gene lookup returns CDR1 SGHDN and CDR2 FVKESK. The V end was cut by 1 base, the J end by 3 bases, with 13 bases between. The CDR3, as DNA: TGTGCCAGCAGCCAAGGGTCCGGGATGGGCTACGAGCAGTACTTC. Translation gives CASSQGSGMGYEQYF.

This clone was seen a handful of times. V and J are TRBV29-1 and TRBJ2-2; no clear D gene. V shed 6 bases and J shed 1 base, with 9 bases lying between them. Germline assignment: CDR1 SQVTM and CDR2 ANQGSEA. The CDR3 spans 13 residues. In nucleotides, the CDR3 is TGCAGCGTGCTCGGCGGGAACACCGGGGAGCTGTTTTTT. It encodes CSVLGGNTGELFF.

Only a few counts were recorded for this clone. V gene TRBV29-1 combines with J gene TRBJ1-1; D gene unclear. The CDR3 has 14 residues. Germline CDR1 is SQVTM and CDR2 is ANQGSEA. Between the trimmed V and J ends, which lost 3 bases and 6 bases, there was a span of 17 bases. The CDR3 protein is CSVDSGSTRPEAFF. The CDR3 DNA follows: TGCAGCGTTGATTCGGGTTCGACTAGACCTGAAGCTTTCTTT.

This clone showed up just a few times. This chain connects TRBV5-1 to TRBJ2-7, with D perhaps TRBD2 (5 bases). This CDR3 is built from 15 residues. Germline assignment: CDR1 SGHRS and CDR2 YFSETQ. V lost 4 bases and J lost 4, with 18 bases in between. As DNA, the CDR3 is TGCGCCAGCAGCGCCGGACGGAGGCCGACTTACGAGCAGTACTTC. Protein sequence: CASSAGRRPTYEQYF.

V and J are TRBV29-1 and TRBJ2-7; TRBD1 matches 9 bases. The V gene end was trimmed by 1 base and the J gene end by 1 base; junction bases not matched to a gene: 2. Germline V lookup: CDR1 SQVTM, CDR2 ANQGSEA. The CDR3 has 14 residues. The CDR3 loop reads CSVEGTGASYEQYF. CDR3 sequence (DNA): TGCAGCGTTGAAGGGACAGGGGCTTCCTACGAGCAGTACTTC.